This TCR beta chain was recovered during a study of T-cell memory formation after mild COVID-19. Study details: TCR clusters largely stayed donor specific. Study results and limitations: Contracting CD8+ clones were enriched in EMRA, CD4+ mainly in CM and EM. Whereas later expanders leaned CD4+, clones contracting day 15 to 85 showed a balanced CD4/CD8 makeup.

CDR1 and CDR2 from the germline V gene are SGHRS and YFSETQ. This CDR3 has 16 amino acids. The V gene lost 2 bases and the J gene lost 0 bases, with 11 bases spanning the gap. This clonotype showed up many times. Its antigen is still unknown. TCRdb re-derived calls from the 5' RACE reads in MiXCR, one entry per CDR3 protein. The table includes tens of thousands of distinct CDR3 sequences, approximately 6.5% detected once. The TCR was taken from an adult who had mild COVID-19 (a few samples of this study predate the infection). Cell type and time point are not known. Sequencing was carried out using PBMCs or a T cell subset sorted from them (not recorded which). The chain joins TRBV5-1 to TRBJ2-2; D may be TRBD1 (6 bases). The CDR3 nucleotides read TGCGCCAGCAGCTTTACGGACAGCGCGAACACCGGGGAGCTGTTTTTT. Residues: CASSFTDSANTGELFF.